In its sample, the clone carrying this T cell receptor (beta chain) was seen many times. Its antigen is still unknown. From the germline J gene comes the end of the CDR3, since the read stops 3 residues before it. This sample is part of a study of T cell clonality in common variable immunodeficiency. Per the germline V gene, CDR1 is SEHNR and CDR2 is FQNEAQ (reference sequence). The CDR3 consists of 13 residues. V was cut by 3 bases and J by 5 bases, with 10 bases left in between. Findings and limits, study-wide: Reportedly, TCR beta sequences from common variable immunodeficiency showed fewer deletions and N-nucleotide insertions.

CVID and control samples used equivalent genomic DNA input. Measured with immunoSEQ multiplex PCR; TCRdb has only the in-frame clones, and not every one. The sample contains approximately 75,000 clones, none of them singletons. Most patients and controls had Caucasian heritage. Each donor provided roughly 5 to 8 ml of heparinized whole blood. This clonotype originated in a person aged 18 to 69 in good health. The rearrangement links TRBV7-9 to TRBJ1-1, with D possibly matching TRBD1 (5 bases). Sequencing input: peripheral blood mononuclear cells. CDR3 loop: CASSFRAGTEAFF. The CDR3 DNA, read in part, is TGTGCCAGCAGCTTCAGGGCCGGTACTGAA.